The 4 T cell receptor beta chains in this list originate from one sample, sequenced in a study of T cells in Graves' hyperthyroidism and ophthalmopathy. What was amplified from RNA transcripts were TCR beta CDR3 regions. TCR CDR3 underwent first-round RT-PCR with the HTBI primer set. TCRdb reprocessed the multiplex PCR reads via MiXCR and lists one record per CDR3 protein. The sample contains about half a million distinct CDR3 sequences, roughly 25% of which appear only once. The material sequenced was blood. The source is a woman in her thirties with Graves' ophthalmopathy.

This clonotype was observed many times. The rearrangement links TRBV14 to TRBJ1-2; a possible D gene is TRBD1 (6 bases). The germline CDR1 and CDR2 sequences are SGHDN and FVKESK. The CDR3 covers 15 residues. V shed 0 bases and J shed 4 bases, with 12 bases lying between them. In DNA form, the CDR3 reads TGTGCCAGCAGCCAAGATAGGAGGGGGGCCTATGGCTACACCTTC. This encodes CASSQDRRGAYGYTF.

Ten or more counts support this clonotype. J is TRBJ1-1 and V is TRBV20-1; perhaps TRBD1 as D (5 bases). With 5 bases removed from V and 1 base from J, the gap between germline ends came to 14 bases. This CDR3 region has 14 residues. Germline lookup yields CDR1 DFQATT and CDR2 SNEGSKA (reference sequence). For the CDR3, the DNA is TGCAGTGCTGCTGGGGCAGGCGGGAACACTGAAGCTTTCTTT. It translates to CSAAGAGGNTEAFF.

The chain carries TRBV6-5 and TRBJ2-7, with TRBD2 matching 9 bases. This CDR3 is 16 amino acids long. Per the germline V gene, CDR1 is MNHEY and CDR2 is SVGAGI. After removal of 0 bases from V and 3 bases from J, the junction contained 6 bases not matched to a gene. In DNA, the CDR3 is TGTGCCAGCAGTTACTCGAGACTAGCGGATGTCTACGAGCAGTACTTC. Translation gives CASSYSRLADVYEQYF.

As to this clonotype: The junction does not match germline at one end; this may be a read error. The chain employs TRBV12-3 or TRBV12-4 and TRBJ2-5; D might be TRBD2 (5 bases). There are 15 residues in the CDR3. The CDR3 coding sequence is TGTGCCAGCAGTTCACAACGGGGTTACCAAGAGGCCCAGTACTTC. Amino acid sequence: CASSSQRGYQEAQYF.